These 23 T cell receptor beta chains originate from one sample sequenced in a study of CXCR3-negative and CXCR3-positive naive CD8 T cells. These receptors have no identified antigens. 5' RACE that incorporated UMI labels was used to prepare the TRB cDNA libraries. TCRdb reworked the 5' RACE reads into one entry per CDR3 protein, no DNA. The data show about 150,000 distinct CDR3 sequences, and the top ten clones hold approximately 0.46%. Broader study findings: More hydrophobic TRB CDR3s were found in CXCR3-positive naive cells than in CXCR3-negative naive cells.

Sequences were obtained from naive CXCR3+ CD8+ T cells from blood. Subset indicated: CD45RO-CCR7+CD27+CD95- naive CD8+ T cells expressing CXCR3 (TNR3+). All receptors come from a human donor in good health. Some clones in this sample may be carry-over from other donors' samples.

The rearrangement links TRBV29-1 to TRBJ2-7; the TRBD1 assignment by TCRdb is unverifiable without DNA. Germline lookup yields CDR1 SQVTM and CDR2 ANQGSEA. This CDR3 has 13 residues. The CDR3 here is CSVDGTGSYEQYF.

The J gene is TRBJ2-1, the V gene TRBV6-5; TCRdb designates TRBD2, a call that cannot be tested without DNA. This CDR3 is built from 17 residues. The germline gives CDR1 MNHEY, CDR2 SVGAGI. CDR3 region: CASSRLAGATSYNEQFF.

The V and J genes are TRBV28 and TRBJ2-2; the TRBD1 assignment by TCRdb is unverifiable without DNA. This CDR3 comprises 17 residues. Germline V CDR1 and CDR2: MDHEN, SYDVKM. This CDR3 is CASSSQDRPPNTGELFF.

This chain joins TRBV20-1 and TRBJ2-2; there is no DNA to check the TCRdb D call of TRBD2. Per germline, CDR1 DFQATT and CDR2 SNEGSKA (reference sequence). The CDR3 loop spans 20 amino acids. CDR3 in amino acids: CSARGRLAAGLTLNTGELFF.

This chain links TRBV20-1 with TRBJ2-7; TCRdb calls TRBD1, which cannot be checked without DNA. Germline CDR1 reads DFQATT; CDR2 reads SNEGSKA (reference sequence). There are 14 residues in the CDR3. Here the CDR3 reads CSARIGGGSYEQYF.

This sequence joins TRBV29-1 and TRBJ1-6; TCRdb calls TRBD1, which cannot be checked without DNA. This CDR3 comprises 14 residues. Germline-derived CDR1 and CDR2 are SQVTM and ANQGSEA. The CDR3 loop reads CSVLGQGDNSPLHF. The full variable domain, with the rest looked up from reference TRBV29-1 and TRBJ1-6, is SAVISQKPSRDICQRGTSLTIQCQVDSQVTMMFWYRQQPGQSLTLIATANQGSEATYESGFVIDKFPISRPNLTFSTLTVSNMSPEDSSIYLCSVLGQGDNSPLHFGNGTRLTVT.

J is TRBJ2-7 and V is TRBV7-2; TCRdb designates TRBD2, a call that cannot be tested without DNA. Germline V gene data show CDR1 as SGHTA and CDR2 as FQGNSA. This CDR3 contains 17 residues. This chain's CDR3 is CASSLVGVLAGTYEQYF.

The chain couples TRBV15 to TRBJ2-7; TCRdb returns TRBD2, unconfirmable since there is no DNA. Germline lookup yields CDR1 LNHNV and CDR2 YYDKDF (reference sequence). This CDR3 region has 16 residues. The CDR3 sequence: CATSSASGRGAYEQYF.

The V and J genes are TRBV7-9 and TRBJ2-5. The CDR3 extends over 12 amino acids. The V gene's germline CDR1 is SEHNR and CDR2 FQNEAQ (reference sequence). The CDR3 reads CASSWSGETQYF.

The genes are TRBV7-9 and TRBJ2-7; no DNA is available, so the TRBD1 call from TCRdb remains unchecked. This CDR3 is built from 13 residues. Germline V CDR1 and CDR2: SEHNR, FQNEAQ (reference sequence). The CDR3 loop is CASSSGLLDEQYF.

This chain's CDR3 is CASSYSVVYEQYF. This chain links TRBV6-5 with TRBJ2-7. This CDR3 comprises 13 residues. Germline V gene data show CDR1 as MNHEY and CDR2 as SVGAGI.

The gene calls are TRBV5-1 and TRBJ1-3. CDR3 length: 16 residues. Germline V gene data show CDR1 as SGHRS and CDR2 as YFSETQ. The chain's CDR3 is CASSLVDASYGNTIYF.

The rearrangement joins TRBV2 to TRBJ1-5. The germline V gene encodes CDR1 SNHLY and CDR2 FYNNEI. CDR3 length equals 14 residues. Here the CDR3 reads CASSDRRINQPQHF.

V is TRBV7-9 and J is TRBJ1-1; TCRdb outputs TRBD1, but without DNA this stays unchecked. The V gene's germline CDR1 is SEHNR and CDR2 FQNEAQ (reference sequence). This CDR3 spans 14 amino acids. CDR3 residues: CASSLWTVNTEAFF.

The chain carries TRBV7-9 and TRBJ2-1; lacking DNA, the TRBD1 call made by TCRdb goes unchecked. Per germline, CDR1 SEHNR and CDR2 FQNEAQ (reference sequence). This CDR3 is built from 14 residues. CDR3 sequence reads: CASTLGTGGNEQFF.

V is TRBV14 and J is TRBJ2-2; there is no DNA to check the TCRdb D call of TRBD2. Germline lookup yields CDR1 SGHDN and CDR2 FVKESK. The CDR3 runs 14 residues. CDR3 sequence: CASSQVRGRSELFF.

The J gene is TRBJ2-7, the V gene TRBV29-1; the TRBD2 assignment by TCRdb is unverifiable without DNA. The CDR3 sequence is 14 residues long. Germline V CDR1 and CDR2: SQVTM, ANQGSEA. The CDR3 sequence: CSVESAGGTYEQYF.

The CDR3 sequence is CASSAEGVWVYNEQFF. The chain links TRBV11-2 to TRBJ2-1; TCRdb's D call of TRBD1 is untestable without DNA. The CDR3 sequence is 16 residues long. The germline V gene encodes CDR1 SGHAT and CDR2 FQNNGV. Full variable domain (missing parts from reference TRBV11-2 and TRBJ2-1): EAGVAQSPRYKIIEKRQSVAFWCNPISGHATLYWYQQILGQGPKLLIQFQNNGVVDDSQLPKDRFSAERLKGVDSTLKIQPAKLEDSAVYLCASSAEGVWVYNEQFFGPGTRLTVL.

The rearrangement joins TRBV4-3 to TRBJ2-7; TCRdb indicates TRBD1, and absent DNA this call remains unverified. Germline CDR1 is LGHNA and CDR2 is YSLEER. The CDR3 length is 13 residues. CDR3 in amino acids: CASSQNSGVEQYF.

This rearrangement joins TRBV9 to TRBJ1-1; absent DNA, TCRdb's TRBD1 call cannot be checked. Looked up from germline, CDR1 is SGDLS and CDR2 is YYNGEE. This CDR3 spans 15 amino acids. The CDR3 loop is CASSAPGPGATEAFF.

V is TRBV7-3 and J is TRBJ1-4; TCRdb reports TRBD1, a call that lacks DNA to check it against. The length of the CDR3 is 14 residues. Looked up from germline, CDR1 is SGHTA and CDR2 is FQGTGA. The CDR3 region is CASSFRWGEEKLFF.

The V call is TRBV9, the J call TRBJ2-1; the TCRdb D gene call, TRBD1, has no DNA to confirm it. The germline gives CDR1 SGDLS, CDR2 YYNGEE. The CDR3 has 16 amino acids. The CDR3 is CASSVARTPSYNEQFF.

The V gene is TRBV7-2, the J gene TRBJ2-7; TCRdb designates TRBD1, a call that cannot be tested without DNA. The CDR3 has 15 amino acids. CDR1 is SGHTA and CDR2 is FQGNSA in the germline V gene. CDR3: CASSVGTEPSYEQYF.